A single TCR beta chain is shown here with its context. V was trimmed by 6 bases and J by 6 bases, leaving 22 bases between them. Germline values: CDR1 MNHNY, CDR2 SVGAGI (reference sequence). This CDR3 contains 16 residues. Treatment here: 19 received Ad26.COV2.S at low or high dose, single or two shots; several received placebo; per-sample allocation not given. Vaccine and placebo recipients were sampled on day 63 after the first injection. The data belong to a study of Ad26.COV2.S vaccination and SARS-CoV-2 variants. Looking at the study overall: COV1001, an Ad26.COV2.S trial, supplied this vaccine-arm donor.

The protocol was immunoSEQ multiplex PCR, while the TCRdb copy is restricted to in-frame clones and leaves out a portion. The sample holds 200,000 to 250,000 clones, roughly 90% seen once. The specimen comprised peripheral blood, sampled in a trial of Ad26.COV2.S vaccine versus placebo. The clonotype was recovered from a person between 18 and 65 years old who received the Ad26.COV2.S COVID-19 vaccine or a placebo. The chain couples TRBV6-6 to TRBJ2-3; D is possibly TRBD2 (5 bases). The CDR3 region is CASSYPTDLRGDTQYF. The CDR3 nucleotides are TGTGCCAGCAGCTACCCGACTGACCTTCGAGGGGATACGCAGTATTTT.